What follows are 9 T cell receptor beta chains derived from one specimen sequenced in a study of T cell responses to AZD1222 COVID-19 vaccine. Profiling relied on immunoSEQ multiplex PCR, and the TCRdb table lists in-frame clones only, not all of them. Of 90,000 to 120,000 clones listed, nearly 90% are singletons. The specimen was peripheral blood, collected 28 days after the second AZD1222 dose. The source of these receptors is an adult who received the AZD1222 COVID-19 vaccine.

The chain couples TRBV30 to TRBJ2-5, with 12 nucleotides matching TRBD2. The V and J ends lost 8 bases and 1 base, in that order; junction bases with no gene match: 11. Germline CDR1 GTSNPN, CDR2 SVGIG (reference sequence). This CDR3 spans 16 amino acids. This chain's CDR3 is CAQRLAGAPIQETQYF. In nucleotides, the CDR3 is TGTGCCCAGAGACTAGCGGGGGCCCCAATCCAAGAGACCCAGTACTTC.

Only one count was recorded for this clone. The chain couples TRBV19 to TRBJ2-7, with 8 bases aligning to TRBD1. The CDR3 is 15 residues long. V shed 6 bases, J shed 3 bases, and the junction held 10 bases outside the gene matches. Germline V lookup: CDR1 LNHDA, CDR2 SQIVND (reference sequence). CDR3 sequence: CASSPTGGSGYEQYF. The CDR3 nucleotides are TGTGCCAGTAGCCCTACAGGGGGAAGTGGCTACGAGCAGTACTTC. Full variable domain (rest looked up from reference TRBV19 and TRBJ2-7): DGGITQSPKYLFRKEGQNVTLSCEQNLNHDAMYWYRQDPGQGLRLIYYSQIVNDFQKGDIAEGYSVSREKKESFPLTVTSAQKNPTAFYLCASSPTGGSGYEQYFGPGTRLTVT.

This chain joins TRBV5-6 and TRBJ1-6; TRBD1 matches 8 bases. Per germline, CDR1 SGHDT and CDR2 YYEEEE. The trim removed 3 bases at V and 0 bases at J, leaving 5 bases unmatched. The CDR3 sequence is 17 residues long. CDR3 region: CASSSWTGSSYNSPLHF. In DNA, the CDR3 is TGTGCCAGCAGCTCGTGGACAGGGAGCTCCTATAATTCACCCCTCCACTTT.

This clone was detected once. The chain recombines TRBV2 with TRBJ2-7; 14 positions match TRBD2. Germline loops: CDR1 SNHLY, CDR2 FYNNEI. This CDR3 comprises 15 residues. Losses at the gene ends were 7 bases for V and 0 bases for J; bases not matched to a gene: 2. DNA of the CDR3: TGTGCCAGCACCGGGACTAGCGGGGGCTCCTACGAGCAGTACTTC. It encodes CASTGTSGGSYEQYF.

This clone came up once. The rearrangement joins TRBV6-5 to TRBJ1-3, with D maybe TRBD1 (5 bases). Per the germline V gene, CDR1 is MNHEY and CDR2 is SVGAGI. The V end lost 7 bases, the J end lost 0 bases, and 13 bases lay between the germline ends. This CDR3 comprises 15 residues. The CDR3 bases are TGTGCCAGCAAGGAGCGGGGGACCTCTGGAAACACCATATATTTT. Protein sequence: CASKERGTSGNTIYF.

This chain links TRBV12-3 or TRBV12-4 with TRBJ2-2; D is perhaps TRBD1 (6 bases). The V gene lost 6 bases and the J gene lost 9 bases, with 11 bases spanning the gap. CDR3 size: 12 residues. This chain's CDR3 is CASRPGDRELFF. CDR3 in DNA: TGTGCCAGCAGACCAGGGGACCGGGAGCTGTTTTTT.

The rearrangement joins TRBV7-3 to TRBJ2-7, with 9 bases fitting TRBD1. The CDR3 totals 14 residues. With 6 bases clipped from V and 2 bases from J, the junction kept 5 bases outside the gene matches. Germline V gives CDR1 SGHTA, CDR2 FQGTGA. CDR3 loop: CASSKGQGPYEQYF. For the CDR3, the DNA is TGTGCCAGCAGTAAGGGACAGGGACCCTACGAGCAGTACTTC.

CDR3 sequence: CASTIGGATFGNTIYF. CDR3 bases: TGTGCCAGTACCATCGGGGGGGCTACCTTTGGAAACACCATATATTTT. The rearrangement joins TRBV19 to TRBJ1-3, with D possibly matching TRBD1 (6 bases). The CDR3 extends over 16 amino acids. The V end lost 7 bases, the J end lost 3 bases, and 19 bases lay between the germline ends. Germline V lookup: CDR1 LNHDA, CDR2 SQIVND (reference sequence).

The J gene is TRBJ1-5, the V gene TRBV4-1; tentative D call: TRBD1 (6 bases). Between the trimmed V and J ends, which lost 0 bases and 5 bases, there was a span of 11 bases. CDR1 and CDR2 (germline): MGHRA, YSYEKL. The CDR3 is made up of 15 amino acids. The CDR3: CASSQEAGVYQPQHF. CDR3 sequence (DNA): TGCGCCAGCAGCCAAGAGGCAGGGGTCTATCAGCCCCAGCATTTT.